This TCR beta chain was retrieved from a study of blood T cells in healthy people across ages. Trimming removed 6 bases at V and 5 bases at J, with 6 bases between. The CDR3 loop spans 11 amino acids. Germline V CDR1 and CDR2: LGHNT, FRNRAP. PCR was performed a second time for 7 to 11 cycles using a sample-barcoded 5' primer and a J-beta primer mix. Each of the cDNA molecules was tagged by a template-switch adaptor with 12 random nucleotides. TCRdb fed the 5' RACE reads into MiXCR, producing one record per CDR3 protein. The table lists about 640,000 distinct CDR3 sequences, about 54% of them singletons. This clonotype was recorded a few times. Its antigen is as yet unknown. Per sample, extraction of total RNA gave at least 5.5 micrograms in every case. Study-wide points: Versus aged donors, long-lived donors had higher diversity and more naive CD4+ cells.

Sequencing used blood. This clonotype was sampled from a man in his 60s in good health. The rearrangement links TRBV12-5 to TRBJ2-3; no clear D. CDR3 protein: CASGPQDTQYF. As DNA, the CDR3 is TGTGCTAGTGGCCCCCAAGATACGCAGTATTTT.